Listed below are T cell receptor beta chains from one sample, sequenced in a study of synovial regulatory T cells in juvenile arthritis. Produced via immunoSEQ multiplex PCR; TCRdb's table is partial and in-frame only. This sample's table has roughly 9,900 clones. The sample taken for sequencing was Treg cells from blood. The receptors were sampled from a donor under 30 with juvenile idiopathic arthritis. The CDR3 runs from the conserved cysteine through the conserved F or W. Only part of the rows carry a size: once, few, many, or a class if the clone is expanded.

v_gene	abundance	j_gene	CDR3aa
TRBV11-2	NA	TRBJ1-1	CASSGRGEKAFF
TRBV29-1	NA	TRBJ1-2	CSVAGTANYGYTF
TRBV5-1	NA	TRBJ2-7	CASSAGRLASEQYF
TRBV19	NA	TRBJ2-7	CASSRTSGSSYEQYF
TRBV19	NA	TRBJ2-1	CASSSEQGTYNEQFF
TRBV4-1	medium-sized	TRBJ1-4	CASSHLLRGGSNEKLFF
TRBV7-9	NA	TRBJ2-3	CASSSQGMFTDTQYF
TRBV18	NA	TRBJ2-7	CASSPRPEPYYEQYF
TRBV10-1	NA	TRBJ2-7	CASRRYEQYF
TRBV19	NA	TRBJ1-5	CASSIGGFSNQPQHF
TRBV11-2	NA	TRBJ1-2	CASSFLWVAGTNYGYTF
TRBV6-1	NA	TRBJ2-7	CASREGIYEQYF
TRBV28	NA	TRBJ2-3	CASRPPGLIDTQYF
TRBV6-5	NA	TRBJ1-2	CASGSRLGANYGYTF
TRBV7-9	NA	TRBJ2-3	CASSLSSGTSTDTQYF
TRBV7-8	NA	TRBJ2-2	CASSRLAGIIGELFF
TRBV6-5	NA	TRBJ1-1	CASSDVTGDTEAFF
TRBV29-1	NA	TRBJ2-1	CSVGTSGGGWFF
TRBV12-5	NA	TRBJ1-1	CASGPGTGLYTEAFF
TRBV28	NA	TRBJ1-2	CASSLPGQGGAVYGYTF
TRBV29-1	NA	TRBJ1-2	CSVLTGAGYTF
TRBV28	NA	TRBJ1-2	CASSEQGPIPNYGYTF
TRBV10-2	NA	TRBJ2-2	CASSDIRGASGELFF
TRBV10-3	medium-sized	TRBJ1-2	CAISDSASYGYTF
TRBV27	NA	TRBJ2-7	CASSFQREGNEQYF
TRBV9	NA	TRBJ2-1	CASDRTGYNEQFF
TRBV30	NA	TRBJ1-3	CAWSGVGWGNTIYF
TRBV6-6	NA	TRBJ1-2	CASRDNPDRVYGYTF
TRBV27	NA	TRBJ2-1	CASSLPFATSGRAGNEQFF
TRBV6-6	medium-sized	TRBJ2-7	CASTLGRGLGEQYF
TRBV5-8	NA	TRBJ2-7	CASSMDHRAYEQYF
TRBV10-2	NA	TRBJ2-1	CASSAASGIYAHEQFF
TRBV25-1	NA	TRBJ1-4	CASSLTTAIATNEKLFF
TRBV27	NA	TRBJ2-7	CASSLGQGAYEQYF
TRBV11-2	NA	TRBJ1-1	CASSFGRMNTEAFF
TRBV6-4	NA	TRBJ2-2	CASKRTTGDTGELFF
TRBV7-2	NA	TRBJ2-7	CASSWSGGWEQYF
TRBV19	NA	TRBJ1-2	CASSISQGQANYGYTF
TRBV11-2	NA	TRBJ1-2	CASFASPGPRARGYTF
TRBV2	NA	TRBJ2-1	CASSVLGGAGNEQFF
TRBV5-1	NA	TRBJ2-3	CASSWGLAGRTDTQYF
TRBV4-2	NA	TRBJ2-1	CASSPGPDRGLNEQFF
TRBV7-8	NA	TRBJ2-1	CASALARYNEQFF
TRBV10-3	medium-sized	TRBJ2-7	CAISGSSYEQYF
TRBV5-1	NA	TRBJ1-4	CASSLQEGHEKLFF
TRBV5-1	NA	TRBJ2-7	CASALDPGRHYEQYF
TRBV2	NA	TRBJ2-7	CASSLSRGAYEQYF
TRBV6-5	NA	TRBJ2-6	CASSAGLGANVLTF
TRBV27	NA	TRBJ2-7	CATQPRSGYEQYF
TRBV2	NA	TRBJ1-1	CASRDRGNTEAFF
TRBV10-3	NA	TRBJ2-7	CATKGLAGRQGQYF
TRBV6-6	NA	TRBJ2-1	CASKRESSYNEQFF
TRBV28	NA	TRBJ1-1	CASSIEAFF
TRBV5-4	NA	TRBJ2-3	CASSHRLDSTQYF
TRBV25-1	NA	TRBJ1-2	CASSPGRGYLYGYTF
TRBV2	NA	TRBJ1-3	CASTGTGVGNTIYF